This T cell receptor beta chain was retrieved from a study of cytomegalovirus exposure and HLA in healthy donors. With regard to this clone: The antigen remains undetermined.

PCR employed 60 Vbeta and 13 Jbeta primers. The protocol was immunoSEQ multiplex PCR, while the TCRdb copy is restricted to in-frame clones and leaves out a portion. This table has under 250,000 clones, about 80% appearing once. CDR3 length: 14 residues. Germline CDR1 SGHAT, CDR2 FQNNGV. V was pared by 1 base and J by 2 bases, with 9 bases between. Study-level results: Whilst most TCR sequences proved rare, a subset of public TCRs occurred across many donors.

Specimen: PBMCs. The TCR sequence derives from a woman in her sixties or seventies in good health and CMV-seropositive. This chain links TRBV11-2 with TRBJ2-7; the D gene is possibly TRBD2 (6 bases). The CDR3 here is CASSLAGSPYEQYF. DNA for the CDR3: TGTGCCAGCAGCTTAGCCGGGAGCCCCTACGAGCAGTACTTC.